Presented here are 8 T cell receptor beta chains from one specimen sequenced in a study of blood T cell repertoires in COVID-19. Profiled with immunoSEQ multiplex PCR; TCRdb holds only in-frame clones, not every one. The sample includes around 50,000 clones, roughly 90% of them seen just once. Input material: peripheral blood. These receptors all stem from a human donor in a cohort sampled during active COVID-19.

The table lists this clone with a count of one. The rearrangement joins TRBV10-3 to TRBJ1-1; TRBD1 agrees at 11 bases. The CDR3 is made up of 16 amino acids. V dropped 5 bases and J dropped 4; count of bases not matched to a gene: 9. Per germline, CDR1 ENHRY and CDR2 SYGVKD. The CDR3 is CAISQLGQGASTEAFF. The DNA of the CDR3 is TGTGCCATCAGTCAACTCGGACAGGGGGCAAGCACTGAAGCTTTCTTT.

The chain recombines TRBV3-1 (or the pseudogene TRBV3-2) with TRBJ2-7; D is ambiguous. The CDR3 consists of 12 residues. The germline V gene has CDR1 LGHDT and CDR2 YNNKEL (reference sequence). The germline V and J ends were trimmed by 1 base and 3 bases, with 4 bases remaining between them. The CDR3 DNA sequence: TGTGCCAGCAGCCAAGGTCTCTACGAGCAGTACTTC. It yields the protein CASSQGLYEQYF.

V is TRBV11-2 and J is TRBJ2-7; TRBD2 matches at 14 bases. Trimming removed 5 bases from V and 2 bases from J; junction bases left unmatched: 2. In germline, CDR1 is SGHAT, CDR2 FQNNGV. This CDR3 is 15 amino acids long. CDR3 amino acids: CASSRGLAGAYEQYF. The DNA of the CDR3 is TGTGCCAGCAGCCGGGGACTAGCGGGAGCCTACGAGCAGTACTTC.

The chain recombines TRBV4-3 with TRBJ2-3, with TRBD2 matching over 7 bases. Germline V lookup: CDR1 LGHNA, CDR2 YSLEER. V was pared by 0 bases and J by 2 bases, with 11 bases of the junction left unmatched. This CDR3 contains 18 residues. The CDR3 sequence is CASSQDLTQRENTDTQYF. The CDR3 nucleotides are TGCGCCAGCAGCCAAGATCTCACCCAGCGGGAAAACACAGATACGCAGTATTTT.

The gene calls are TRBV28 and TRBJ1-1, with no clear D. The CDR3 is 13 residues long. The V end lost 2 bases, the J end lost 1 base, and 5 bases lay between the germline ends. Germline CDR1 reads MDHEN; CDR2 reads SYDVKM. The CDR3 coding sequence is TGTGCCAGCAGTTTAAAGCCGAACACTGAAGCTTTCTTT. Translation: CASSLKPNTEAFF. Complete variable domain (other parts from reference TRBV28 and TRBJ1-1): DVKVTQSSRYLVKRTGEKVFLECVQDMDHENMFWYRQDPGLGLRLIYFSYDVKMKEKGDIPEGYSVSREKKERFSLILESASTNQTSMYLCASSLKPNTEAFFGQGTRLTVV.

The CDR3, as DNA: TGTGCCAGCAGCGCTCACCTCAGAGACGGGAGGGCCACGCACAATGAGCAGTTCTTC. Its protein product is CASSAHLRDGRATHNEQFF. The chain combines TRBV9 with TRBJ2-1; 8 bases agree with TRBD2. CDR3 size: 19 residues. Germline trimming cut 3 bases from V and 5 bases from J; bases unmatched to any gene: 19. Germline V gives CDR1 SGDLS, CDR2 YYNGEE.

This rearrangement joins TRBV5-5 to TRBJ1-2; D may be TRBD1 (5 bases). V was cut by 0 bases and J by 3 bases, with 15 bases left in between. Looked up from germline, CDR1 is SGHKS and CDR2 is YYEKEE (reference sequence). The CDR3 loop spans 16 amino acids. The CDR3 spells CASSLVVRTGDYGYTF. The DNA for the CDR3 is TGTGCCAGCAGCTTGGTTGTCCGGACGGGGGACTATGGCTACACCTTC.

This chain connects TRBV27 to TRBJ2-1; D is unresolved. In germline, CDR1 is MNHEY, CDR2 SMNVEV (reference sequence). The CDR3 length is 12 residues. Trimming pared 5 bases from V and 1 base from J, leaving 3 bases between. CDR3 coding DNA: TGTGCCAGCAGTCCATCCTACAATGAGCAGTTCTTC. It is translated as CASSPSYNEQFF.